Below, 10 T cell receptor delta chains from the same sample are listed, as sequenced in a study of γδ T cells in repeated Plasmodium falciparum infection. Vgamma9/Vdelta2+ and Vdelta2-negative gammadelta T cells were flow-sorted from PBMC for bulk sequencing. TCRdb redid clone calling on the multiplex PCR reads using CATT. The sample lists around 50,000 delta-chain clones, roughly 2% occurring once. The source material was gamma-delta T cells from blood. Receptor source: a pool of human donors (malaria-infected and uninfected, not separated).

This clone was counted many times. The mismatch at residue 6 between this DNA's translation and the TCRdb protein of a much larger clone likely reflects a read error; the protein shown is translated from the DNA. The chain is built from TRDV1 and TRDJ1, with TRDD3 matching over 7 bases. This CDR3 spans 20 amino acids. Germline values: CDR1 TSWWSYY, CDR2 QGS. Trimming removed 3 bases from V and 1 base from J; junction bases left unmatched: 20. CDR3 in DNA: TGTGCTCTTGGGGAGCAGCTCCCGTACTGGGGACCTTACCGCACCGATAAACTCATCTTT. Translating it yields CALGEQLPYWGPYRTDKLIF.

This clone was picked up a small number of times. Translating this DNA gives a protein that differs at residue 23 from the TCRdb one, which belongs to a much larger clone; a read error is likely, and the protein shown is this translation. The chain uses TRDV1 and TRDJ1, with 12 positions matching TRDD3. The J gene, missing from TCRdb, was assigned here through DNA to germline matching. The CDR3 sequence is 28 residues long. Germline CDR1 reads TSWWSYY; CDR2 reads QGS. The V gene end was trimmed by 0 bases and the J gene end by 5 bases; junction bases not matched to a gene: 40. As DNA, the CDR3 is TGTGCTCTTGGGGAACTAGTTTTTATCCCCCGGCCGAGATCCGGCCTTCAACTGGGGGATACTTTCGGGGATAAACTCATCTTT. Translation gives CALGELVFIPRPRSGLQLGDTFGDKLIF.

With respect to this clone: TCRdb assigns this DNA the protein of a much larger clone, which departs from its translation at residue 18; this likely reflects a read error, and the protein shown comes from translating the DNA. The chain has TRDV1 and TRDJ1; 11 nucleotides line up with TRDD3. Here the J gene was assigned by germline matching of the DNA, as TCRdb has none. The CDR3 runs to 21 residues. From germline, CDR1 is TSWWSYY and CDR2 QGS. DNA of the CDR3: TGTGCTCTTGGGGACTCATTCCTACTCTGGGGGATACAGGGGTACACCGATGAACTCATCTTT. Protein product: CALGDSFLLWGIQGYTDELIF.

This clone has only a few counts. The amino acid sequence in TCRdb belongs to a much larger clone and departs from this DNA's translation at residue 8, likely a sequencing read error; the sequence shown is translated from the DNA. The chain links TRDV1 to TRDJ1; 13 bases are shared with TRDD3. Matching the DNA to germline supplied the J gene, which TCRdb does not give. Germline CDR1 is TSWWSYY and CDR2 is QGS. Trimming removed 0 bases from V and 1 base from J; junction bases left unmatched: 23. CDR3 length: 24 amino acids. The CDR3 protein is CALGELGLLSHWGIRVRATDKLIF. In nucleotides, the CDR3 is TGTGCTCTTGGGGAACTGGGTCTCCTATCCCACTGGGGGATACGCGTACGGGCCACCGATAAACTCATCTTT.

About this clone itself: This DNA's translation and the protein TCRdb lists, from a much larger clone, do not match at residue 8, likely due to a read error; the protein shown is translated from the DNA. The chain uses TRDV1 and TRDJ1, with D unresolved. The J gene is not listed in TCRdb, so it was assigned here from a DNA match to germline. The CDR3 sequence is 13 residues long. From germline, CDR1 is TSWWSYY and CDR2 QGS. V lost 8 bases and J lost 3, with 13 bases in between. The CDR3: CALTLSDADKLIF. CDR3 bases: TGTGCTCTTACTCTTTCCGACGCCGATAAACTCATCTTT.

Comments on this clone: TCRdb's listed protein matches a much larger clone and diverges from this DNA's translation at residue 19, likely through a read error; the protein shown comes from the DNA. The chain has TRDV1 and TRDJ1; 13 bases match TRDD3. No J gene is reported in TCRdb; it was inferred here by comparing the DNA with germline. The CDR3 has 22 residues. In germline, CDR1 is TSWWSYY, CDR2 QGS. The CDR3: CALGELFLLQSTGGYAPDELIF. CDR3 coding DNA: TGTGCTCTTGGGGAACTGTTCCTACTCCAATCTACTGGGGGATACGCACCCGATGAACTCATCTTT.

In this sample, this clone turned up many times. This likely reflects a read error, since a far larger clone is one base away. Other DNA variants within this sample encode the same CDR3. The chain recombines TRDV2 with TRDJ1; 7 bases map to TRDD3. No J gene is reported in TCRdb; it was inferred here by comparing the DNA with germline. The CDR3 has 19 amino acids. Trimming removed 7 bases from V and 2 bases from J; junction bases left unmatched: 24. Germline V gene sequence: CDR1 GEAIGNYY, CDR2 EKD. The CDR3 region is CACDSLYTLLGERTDKLIF. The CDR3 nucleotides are TGTGCCTGCGACTCACTTTATACCTTGTTGGGGGAAAGGACCGATAAACTCATCTTT.

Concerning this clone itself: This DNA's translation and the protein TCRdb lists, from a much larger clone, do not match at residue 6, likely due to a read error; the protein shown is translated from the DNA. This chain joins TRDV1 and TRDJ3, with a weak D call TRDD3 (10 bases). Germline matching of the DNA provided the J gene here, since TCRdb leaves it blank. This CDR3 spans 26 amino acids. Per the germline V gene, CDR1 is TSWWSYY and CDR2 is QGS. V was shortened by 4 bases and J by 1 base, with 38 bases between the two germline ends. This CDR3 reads CALGAPFLPVPYYWGISSWDTRQMFF. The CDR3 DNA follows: TGTGCTCTTGGGGCGCCCTTCCTACCCGTGCCTTATTACTGGGGGATCTCTTCCTGGGACACCCGACAGATGTTTTTC.

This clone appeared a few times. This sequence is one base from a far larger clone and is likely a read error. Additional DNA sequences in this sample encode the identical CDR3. The CDR3 sequence is CAVEARGDTTADDKLIF. The CDR3 DNA reads as TGTGCCGTGGAGGCCCGGGGGGATACGACGGCGGACGATAAACTCATCTTT. This sequence joins TRAV36/DV7 and TRDJ1; 10 bases are shared with TRDD3. No J gene is reported in TCRdb; it was inferred here by comparing the DNA with germline. Germline CDR1 is VTNFRS and CDR2 is LTSSGIE (reference sequence). The CDR3 has 17 amino acids.

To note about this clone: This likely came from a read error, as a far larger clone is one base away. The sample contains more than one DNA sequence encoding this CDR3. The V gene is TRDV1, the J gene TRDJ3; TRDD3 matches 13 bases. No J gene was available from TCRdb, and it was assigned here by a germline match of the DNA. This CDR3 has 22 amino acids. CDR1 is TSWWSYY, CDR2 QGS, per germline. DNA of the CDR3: TGCGCTCTTGGGATGACTGGGGGATACGTTAGCGTTGGGTCCTGGGACACCCGACAGATGTTTTTC. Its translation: CALGMTGGYVSVGSWDTRQMFF.